This is a list of T cell receptor beta chains from one sample in a study of human T cells and chemical hapten exposure. TCRdb independently ran MiXCR on the RACE reads; one entry per CDR3 protein. The sample carries roughly 72,000 distinct CDR3 sequences, about a tenth recorded once. The sample was whole blood, taken in connection with sensitization to the hapten diphenylcyclopropenone (DPC). Every receptor here comes from a woman in her forties or fifties with alopecia areata. Some clones in this sample may be carry-over from other donors' samples. CDR3s include the opening cysteine and the closing phenylalanine or tryptophan. The order of the fields is CDR3 DNA, CDR3 protein, clone size, J gene, CDR3 length, V gene, D gene. A D gene is named only where the DNA matches it firmly. Rows may omit the clone size; those that give it use once, few, many or a size class.

DNA: TGCAGCGCCGGGGGGCGCGGGACAGATACGCAGTATTTT; CDR3: CSAGGRGTDTQYF; size: NA; J: TRBJ2-3; length: 13; V: TRBV29-1; D: NA
DNA: TGTGCCAGCAGCCCGGGCCAAGAGACCCAGTACTTC; CDR3: CASSPGQETQYF; size: once; J: TRBJ2-5; length: 12; V: TRBV11-1; D: NA
DNA: TGTGCCAGCAGTTCCAAAAGTCAGGGAAACTATGGCTACACCTTC; CDR3: CASSSKSQGNYGYTF; size: many; J: TRBJ1-2; length: 15; V: TRBV6-2/TRBV6-3; D: NA
DNA: TGTGCCAGCAGCCCGCACTCGGGACAGGGGGCGGCTGAGCAGTTCTTC; CDR3: CASSPHSGQGAAEQFF; size: few; J: TRBJ2-1; length: 16; V: TRBV7-9; D: TRBD1
DNA: TGTGCCAGCAGCCGAGTCAACACCGGGGAGCTGTTTTTT; CDR3: CASSRVNTGELFF; size: NA; J: TRBJ2-2; length: 13; V: TRBV7-6; D: NA
DNA: TGTGCCAGCAGCTTGCCGCAGGACACAGATACGCAGTATTTT; CDR3: CASSLPQDTDTQYF; size: NA; J: TRBJ2-3; length: 14; V: TRBV5-6; D: NA
DNA: TGTGCCACCAGTGATTTCGCGGGACTAGCGGCTGAGCAGTTCTTC; CDR3: CATSDFAGLAAEQFF; size: NA; J: TRBJ2-1; length: 15; V: TRBV24-1; D: TRBD2
DNA: TGTGCCAGCAGCGTAGCCCGGGGCTCTAGCACAGATACGCAGTATTTT; CDR3: CASSVARGSSTDTQYF; size: NA; J: TRBJ2-3; length: 16; V: TRBV9; D: NA
DNA: TGTGCCAGCAGCTTGTACAGAGACCACTACAATGAGCAGTTCTTC; CDR3: CASSLYRDHYNEQFF; size: NA; J: TRBJ2-1; length: 15; V: TRBV5-6; D: NA
DNA: TGCAGCGTCGAACCGACAGCGGCCGGCTACACCTTC; CDR3: CSVEPTAAGYTF; size: NA; J: TRBJ1-2; length: 12; V: TRBV29-1; D: NA